Sequencing of this T cell receptor (beta chain) was carried out in a study of CD8+ T cells in alopecia areata. Overall study context: Affected scalp percentage gauged treated patients' severity.

Once RNA had been extracted, it was reverse transcribed into cDNA to act as the sequencing template. The assay was immunoSEQ multiplex PCR, and TCRdb's table has in-frame clones only and misses some. This sample has roughly 92,000 clones, with about three quarters found just once. There are a few counts of this clone. Antigen unknown. Study-wide points: Normal skin's resident alphabeta T cells are also sequenced in scalp samples.

The treatment denotes: oral pan-JAK inhibitor, 5-10 mg twice daily. The material was CD8+ T cells sorted from blood, obtained at approximately week 42, from a patient treated with tofacitinib. The source of this sequence is a human donor with alopecia areata.

As DNA, the CDR3 is TGTGCCAGTAGTATAGACGGGACAGAGCAGTTCTTC. It yields the protein CASSIDGTEQFF. V gene TRBV19 combines with J gene TRBJ2-1, with D maybe TRBD1 (6 bases). CDR3 length equals 12 residues. Germline CDR1 reads LNHDA; CDR2 reads SQIVND (reference sequence). The ends were cut back, 0 bases at V and 10 bases at J, with 7 bases in the middle.